The entry below gives a single T cell receptor beta chain sequence along with its context. V lost 3 bases to trimming and J lost 9 bases; unmatched junction nucleotides: 3. Germline lookup yields CDR1 KGHSH and CDR2 LQKENI. The CDR3 consists of 12 residues. This specimen belongs to a study of blood T cell repertoires in COVID-19. In the authors' workflow: Reference gene primer amplification gave nucleated cell count estimates. The repertoire was sequenced with immunoSEQ multiplex PCR; TCRdb's copy has only in-frame clones and lacks some. The D gene and trimming were derived from the DNA, and the V and J assignments and clone size from that table. The sample records 210,000 or so clones, roughly four fifths being singletons.

V gene TRBV18 combines with J gene TRBJ1-1; 8 bases map to TRBD1. The sequenced sample was peripheral blood. The clonotype comes from a woman between 65 and 79 years old with active or convalescent COVID-19. The CDR3 sequence: CASSPDRDQAFF. The DNA of the CDR3 is TGTGCCAGCTCACCGGACAGGGATCAAGCTTTCTTT.